The present entry profiles one TCR beta chain with its context. The CDR3 sequence is 12 residues long. The germline CDR1 and CDR2 sequences are SGHDN and FVKESK. Trimming cost V 6 bases and J 4 bases, with 9 bases left between them. The sample comes from a study of T-cell memory formation after mild COVID-19. TCR alpha and TCR beta cDNA libraries carrying sample barcodes and UMIs came from 5'RACE with constant-segment primers. From the 5' RACE reads, TCRdb called clonotypes with MiXCR, one entry per CDR3 protein. The profile shows approximately 100,000 distinct CDR3 sequences, over 8.5% of them singletons.

The chain employs TRBV14 and TRBJ1-1, with D unclear. Material for sequencing was PBMCs or a T cell subset sorted from them (not recorded which). The TCR comes from a man between 18 and 35 years old who had mild COVID-19 (a few samples of this study predate the infection). Cell type and time point are not known. The chain's CDR3 is CASRGGFTEAFF. CDR3 DNA: TGTGCCAGCAGGGGAGGATTCACTGAAGCTTTCTTT.